The clone carrying this T cell receptor beta chain was detected ten times or more. The target antigen is unknown. The data derive from a study of T-cell reconstitution after alpha-beta-depleted transplantation in children. General study findings and limits: Several hundred expanded graft clones reportedly supplied alpha-beta T cells about two months after transplant.

For TCRbeta, the library was prepared with unique molecular identifiers. Using its own MiXCR run on the PCR reads, TCRdb lists one record per CDR3 protein. The table includes some 200,000 distinct CDR3 sequences, approximately 10% detected once. Germline loops: CDR1 LGHNA, CDR2 YNFKEQ. V was pared by 9 bases and J by 7 bases, with 12 bases of the junction left unmatched. This CDR3 comprises 15 residues. This specimen was PBMCs, taken before TCRalphabeta/CD19-depleted stem cell transplant. The genes are TRBV4-2 and TRBJ2-1; 10 nucleotides agree with TRBD2. The TCR sequence derives from a child younger than two with acute myeloid leukemia, due to receive a stem cell transplant. CDR3 sequence (DNA): TGTGCCAGTTCCCTTTCGGTTAGCGGGAGGAATGAGCAGTTCTTC. Translation gives CASSLSVSGRNEQFF.